Following are 24 T cell receptor beta chains from one sample sequenced in a study of T cells in Graves' hyperthyroidism and ophthalmopathy. The CDR3 regions of TCR beta were amplified from RNA transcripts. An initial round of RT-PCR targeting the TCR CDR3 relied on the HTBI primer set. TCRdb independently ran MiXCR on the multiplex PCR reads; one entry per CDR3 protein. The sample shows more than 350,000 distinct CDR3 sequences, more than 12% of them seen only once. The sample was blood. The receptors stem from a woman under 40 with Graves' hyperthyroidism.

This clonotype was recorded many times. The CDR3 here is CASSPGTIPITEQYF. The CDR3 nucleotides are TGTGCCAGCAGTCCCGGGACAATCCCCATTACCGAGCAGTACTTC. The genes are TRBV27 and TRBJ2-7; D possibly corresponds to TRBD1 (6 bases). Trimming took off 5 bases at V and 6 bases at J, with 20 bases between the two ends. The CDR3 has 15 amino acids. Germline V gene lookup returns CDR1 MNHEY and CDR2 SMNVEV (reference sequence).

This clonotype was detected ten times or more. The J gene is TRBJ1-5, the V gene TRBV3-1, with 9 bases aligning to TRBD1. The V gene's germline CDR1 is LGHDT and CDR2 YNNKEL (reference sequence). The V segment lost 1 base and the J segment 7 bases; nucleotides outside the gene matches: 5. The CDR3 is 15 amino acids. The CDR3 DNA reads TGTGCCAGCAGCCAAGTACAGGGGGCCGGGCAGCCCCAGCATTTT. Protein product: CASSQVQGAGQPQHF.

This clonotype occurred many times. This rearrangement joins TRBV6-6 to TRBJ2-5; weak D call: TRBD1 (5 bases). Germline CDR1 MNHNY, CDR2 SVGAGI (reference sequence). The CDR3 is 14 residues long. The ends were cut back, 2 bases at V and 2 bases at J, with 9 bases in the middle. The CDR3 sequence: CASSYVAGQETQYF. CDR3 bases: TGTGCCAGCAGTTACGTTGCAGGGCAAGAGACCCAGTACTTC.

This clonotype was counted many times. This chain links TRBV3-1 with TRBJ2-7; 12 bases match TRBD2. The CDR3 consists of 15 residues. The V gene end was trimmed by 4 bases and the J gene end by 2 bases; junction bases not matched to a gene: 3. In germline, CDR1 is LGHDT, CDR2 YNNKEL (reference sequence). CDR3 loop: CASSRGTSGPYEQYF. CDR3 in DNA: TGTGCCAGCAGCCGCGGGACTAGCGGGCCCTACGAGCAGTACTTC.

This clonotype was picked up many times. The chain carries TRBV28 and TRBJ1-2; 7 nucleotides line up with TRBD1. CDR1 is MDHEN and CDR2 is SYDVKM in the germline V gene. Unmatched junction bases numbered 13, after V lost 5 bases and J lost 1 base. This CDR3 has 17 residues. For the CDR3, the DNA is TGTGCCAGCAGTCCACCCACGGGACAGCATATTAACTATGGCTACACCTTC. It encodes CASSPPTGQHINYGYTF.

This clonotype was counted ten times or more. The chain has TRBV7-2 and TRBJ1-2; D is perhaps TRBD1 (5 bases). Between the trimmed V and J ends, which lost 1 base and 4 bases, there was a span of 13 bases. Per the germline V gene, CDR1 is SGHTA and CDR2 is FQGNSA. The CDR3 loop spans 15 amino acids. This CDR3 is CASSLDWQGSYGYTF. For the CDR3, the DNA is TGTGCCAGCAGCTTAGACTGGCAGGGCTCCTATGGCTACACCTTC.

The chain joins TRBV6-1 to TRBJ2-1; 9 bases match TRBD2. J was trimmed by 5 bases and V by 0 bases; bases with no gene match: 11. In germline, CDR1 is MNHNS, CDR2 SASEGT. The CDR3 loop spans 18 amino acids. Here the CDR3 reads CASSEAVAGAPPNNEQFF. CDR3 coding DNA: TGTGCCAGCAGTGAAGCGGTAGCGGGAGCCCCGCCTAACAATGAGCAGTTCTTC.

This clonotype was counted at least ten times. The chain recombines TRBV11-3 with TRBJ2-3, with 7 bases that match TRBD2. The CDR3 consists of 17 residues. The germline CDR1 and CDR2 sequences are SGHNT and YENEEA. V was clipped by 1 base and J by 0 bases; unmatched bases: 7. The CDR3 DNA reads TGTGCCAGCAGCTTAGGCGTGGCAGCGGGGAGCACAGATACGCAGTATTTT. It translates to CASSLGVAAGSTDTQYF.

In this sample, this clonotype turned up many times. The chain has TRBV6-6 and TRBJ1-1; D is unclear. V dropped 3 bases and J dropped 7 bases, with 12 bases sitting between them. Germline V gene data show CDR1 as MNHNY and CDR2 as SVGAGI (reference sequence). This CDR3 has 13 amino acids. CDR3 residues: CASSYSGGNEAFF. The DNA for the CDR3 is TGTGCCAGCAGTTATTCCGGAGGCAATGAAGCTTTCTTT.

This clonotype was observed many times. The gene calls are TRBV7-2 and TRBJ2-1, with 7 bases aligning to TRBD2. The CDR3 is 16 amino acids. The ends lost 8 bases at V and 3 bases at J; junction bases unmatched: 13. Germline CDR1 reads SGHTA; CDR2 reads FQGNSA. DNA for the CDR3: TGTGCCAGCCAACCTCCGTCGGGAGGCGACTACAATGAGCAGTTCTTC. This sequence encodes CASQPPSGGDYNEQFF.

This clonotype has at least ten counts. This chain links TRBV20-1 with TRBJ2-3; 9 bases line up with TRBD2. The CDR3 extends over 15 amino acids. Per the germline V gene, CDR1 is DFQATT and CDR2 is SNEGSKA (reference sequence). The junction had 11 bases not matched to a gene; V was cut back by 6 bases and J by 4 bases. CDR3 sequence (DNA): TGCAGTGCCAACGGACTAGCGAACTCCCCAGATACGCAGTATTTT. This translates into CSANGLANSPDTQYF.

The chain uses TRBV12-3 or TRBV12-4 and TRBJ2-3; 14 nucleotides align to TRBD2. V dropped 6 bases and J dropped 4; count of bases not matched to a gene: 6. The CDR3 extends over 16 amino acids. The CDR3, as DNA: TGTGCCAGCAGCGGGGGACTAGCGGGGGACGCAGATACGCAGTATTTT. Its protein product is CASSGGLAGDADTQYF.

This clonotype was detected ten times or more. The chain employs TRBV9 and TRBJ2-2, with 9 bases lining up with TRBD1. Germline V CDR1 and CDR2: SGDLS, YYNGEE. The length of the CDR3 is 18 residues. Trimming cost V 0 bases and J 2 bases; bases outside gene matches: 8. CDR3 sequence: CASSVALGQGFNTGELFF. The CDR3 DNA sequence: TGTGCCAGCAGCGTAGCTCTGGGACAGGGATTCAACACCGGGGAGCTGTTTTTT.

Ten or more counts support this clonotype. The CDR3 reads CASSFVGVEQYF. CDR3 DNA: TGTGCCAGCAGTTTTGTCGGAGTGGAGCAGTACTTC. The chain carries TRBV28 and TRBJ2-7; D call uncertain. The germline V and J ends were trimmed by 3 bases and 7 bases, with 10 bases remaining between them. The CDR3 runs 12 residues. Per the germline V gene, CDR1 is MDHEN and CDR2 is SYDVKM.

This clonotype was seen many times. The J gene is TRBJ1-5, the V gene TRBV18; 9 bases are a match to TRBD1. After removal of 3 bases from V and 5 bases from J, the junction contained 2 bases not matched to a gene. CDR1 KGHSH and CDR2 LQKENI come from the germline V gene. The CDR3 is 14 residues long. The CDR3 DNA reads as TGTGCCAGCTCACCGGACAGGGGCTATCAGCCCCAGCATTTT. Amino acid sequence: CASSPDRGYQPQHF.

This clonotype was counted many times. The rearrangement uses TRBV3-1 and TRBJ2-2; D is possibly TRBD2 (6 bases). This CDR3 comprises 14 residues. Germline lookup yields CDR1 LGHDT and CDR2 YNNKEL (reference sequence). The V end was cut by 3 bases, the J end by 4 bases, with 9 bases between. The CDR3 DNA follows: TGTGCCAGCAGCCAGGGGGGTGGCACCGGGGAGCTGTTTTTT. Translation gives CASSQGGGTGELFF.

This clonotype has a count of ten or more. The chain is built from TRBV28 and TRBJ2-7; D is unclear. Germline V gene lookup returns CDR1 MDHEN and CDR2 SYDVKM. The germline V and J ends were trimmed by 6 bases and 1 base, with 16 bases remaining between them. There are 15 residues in the CDR3. CDR3 DNA sequence: TGTGCCAGCAGCCTGCCTGCCGGACCTTCCTACGAGCAGTACTTC. Protein sequence: CASSLPAGPSYEQYF.

This clonotype occurred many times. The chain employs TRBV30 and TRBJ1-3; unclear D gene. The V gene lost 0 bases and the J gene lost 6 bases, with 6 bases spanning the gap. The CDR3 runs to 12 residues. Germline-derived CDR1 and CDR2 are GTSNPN and SVGIG (reference sequence). CDR3 amino acids: CAWSVRVNTIYF. CDR3 nucleotide sequence: TGTGCCTGGAGTGTACGGGTAAACACCATATATTTT.

A remark on this clonotype: Being one base from a much bigger clone, this may be a read error. This chain links TRBV7-2 with TRBJ2-7; 8 positions agree with TRBD2. The trim removed 7 bases at V and 5 bases at J, leaving 16 bases unmatched. From germline, CDR1 is SGHTA and CDR2 FQGNSA. This CDR3 has 16 amino acids. This CDR3 reads CASKVMAGLGGHEQYF. Written as DNA, the CDR3 is TGTGCCAGCAAAGTAATGGCGGGACTAGGAGGCCACGAGCAGTACTTC.

The chain has TRBV5-1 and TRBJ1-6, with TRBD1 as a possible D gene (6 bases). The V gene's germline CDR1 is SGHRS and CDR2 YFSETQ. Trimming took off 7 bases at V and 13 bases at J, with 24 bases between the two ends. The CDR3 length is 15 residues. The CDR3 sequence: CASRGGDTQQAPLHF. The DNA for the CDR3 is TGCGCCAGCCGGGGGGGGGACACGCAGCAAGCCCCCCTCCACTTT.

The chain employs TRBV18 and TRBJ2-1; D gene uncertain. Germline V CDR1 and CDR2: KGHSH, LQKENI. The CDR3 covers 12 residues. V gave up 0 bases and J gave up 8 bases, with 5 bases separating them. CDR3 nucleotides: TGTGCCAGCTCACCACCGGGTTATGAGCAGTTCTTC. Amino acid sequence: CASSPPGYEQFF. Full variable domain (outside the CDR3, taken from reference TRBV18 and TRBJ2-1): NAGVMQNPRHLVRRRGQEARLRCSPMKGHSHVYWYRQLPEEGLKFMVYLQKENIIDESGMPKERFSAEFPKEGPSILRIQQVVRGDSAAYFCASSPPGYEQFFGPGTRLTVL.

This clonotype came up a few times. The chain uses TRBV3-1 and TRBJ2-2; D remains ambiguous. Germline loops: CDR1 LGHDT, CDR2 YNNKEL (reference sequence). The V end was cut by 1 base, the J end by 1 base, with 7 bases between. CDR3 length equals 15 residues. This CDR3 is CASSQGSLNTGELFF. CDR3 in DNA: TGTGCCAGCAGCCAAGGGAGCTTGAACACCGGGGAGCTGTTTTTT. Together with reference TRBV3-1 and TRBJ2-2, the CDR3 gives the full variable domain: DTAVSQTPKYLVTQMGNDKSIKCEQNLGHDTMYWYKQDSKKFLKIMFSYNNKELIINETVPNRFSPKSPDKAHLNLHINSLELGDSAVYFCASSQGSLNTGELFFGEGSRLTVL.

This clonotype was detected only a few times. A much bigger clone sits one base away, suggesting this may be a read error. The J gene is TRBJ2-1, the V gene TRBV24-1; a possible D gene is TRBD2 (5 bases). Germline-derived CDR1 and CDR2 are KGHDR and SFDVKD. This CDR3 region has 16 residues. CDR3 sequence reads: CVTSDDMVGAYNEQFF. The CDR3 coding sequence is TGTGTCACCAGTGATGATATGGTGGGAGCCTACAATGAGCAGTTCTTC.

This clonotype was counted between two and nine times. V and J are TRBV6-1 and TRBJ2-3; D is possibly TRBD2 (5 bases). V gave up 5 bases and J gave up 4 bases, with 16 bases separating them. Germline loops: CDR1 MNHNS, CDR2 SASEGT. This CDR3 comprises 15 residues. CDR3 in DNA: TGTGCCAGCAGTTATAGCGAGATCGGCCCAGATACGCAGTATTTT. Translated, it gives CASSYSEIGPDTQYF.